The TCR beta chain under discussion was sequenced for a study of blood T cell repertoires in COVID-19. At the level of the study: COVID-19 samples, acute and convalescent, were from the United States, Italy and Spain. From T cells, B-cell-depleted T cells, or PBMCs came the material, which was cDNA or gDNA.

In the original analysis: Nucleated cell number was recorded as an estimate derived from reference gene primer amplification. TCRdb's table, derived via immunoSEQ multiplex PCR, lists solely in-frame clones and lacks some. V and J calls and clone size follow that table, whereas D and trimming were derived from the DNA. The sample has 90,000 or so clones, about 85% seen once. This clonotype was obtained from a man aged 80 or over with active or convalescent COVID-19. Sequences were obtained from peripheral blood.

The CDR3 DNA is TGTGCCAGCAGCGTAATTGGAGGGTCGACAGGGGGCCCTAACTATGGCTACACCTTC. Translated, it gives CASSVIGGSTGGPNYGYTF. V gene TRBV9 combines with J gene TRBJ1-2, with TRBD1 identical over 10 bases. This CDR3 has 19 residues. In germline, CDR1 is SGDLS, CDR2 YYNGEE. J gave up 0 bases and V 1 base, and 12 bases lay outside the gene matches.